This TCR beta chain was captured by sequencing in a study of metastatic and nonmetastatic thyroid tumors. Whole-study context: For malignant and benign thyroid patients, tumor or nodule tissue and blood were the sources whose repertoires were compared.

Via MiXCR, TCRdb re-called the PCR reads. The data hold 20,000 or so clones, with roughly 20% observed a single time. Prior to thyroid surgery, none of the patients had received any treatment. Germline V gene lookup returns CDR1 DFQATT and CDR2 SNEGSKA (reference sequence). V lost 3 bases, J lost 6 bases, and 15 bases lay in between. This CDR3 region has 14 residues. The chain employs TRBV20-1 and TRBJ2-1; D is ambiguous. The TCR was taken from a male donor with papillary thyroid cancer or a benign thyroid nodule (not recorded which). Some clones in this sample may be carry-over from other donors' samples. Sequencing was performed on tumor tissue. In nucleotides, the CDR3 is TGCAGTGCTAGTTCCGTGAGGTCAGGCAATGAGCAGTTCTTC. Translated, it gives CSASSVRSGNEQFF.